These 8 T cell receptor beta chains were all obtained from the same sample, sequenced in a study of T cells after yellow fever vaccination. TCRdb redid the calling of the 5' RACE reads with MiXCR, one entry per CDR3 protein. The sample shows 350,000 to 550,000 distinct CDR3 sequences, about 17% of them seen only once. The source material was PBMCs, sampled before the yellow fever booster vaccination. The receptors were sampled from a man aged 18 to 30 who received the YFV17D yellow fever vaccine.

The chain's CDR3 is CASSTRGQFTDTQYF. The CDR3 DNA sequence: TGTGCCAGCAGCACTCGGGGCCAATTCACAGATACGCAGTATTTT. This sequence joins TRBV7-2 and TRBJ2-3, with D tentatively TRBD1 or TRBD2 (5 bases each). Per the germline V gene, CDR1 is SGHTA and CDR2 is FQGNSA. The ends were cut back, 5 bases at V and 2 bases at J, with 14 bases in the middle. This CDR3 region has 15 residues.

V and J are TRBV13 and TRBJ2-7; perhaps TRBD2 as D (6 bases). Trimming took off 5 bases at V and 5 bases at J, with 13 bases between the two ends. From germline, CDR1 is PRHDT and CDR2 FYEKMQ (reference sequence). The CDR3 covers 13 residues. The CDR3 protein is CASSPRRGNEQYF. CDR3 in DNA: TGTGCCAGCAGCCCCCGGCGGGGAAACGAGCAGTACTTC.

This clonotype was seen a handful of times. The chain combines TRBV9 with TRBJ2-5; D uncertain. Germline assignment: CDR1 SGDLS and CDR2 YYNGEE. The CDR3 consists of 13 residues. V was cut by 2 bases and J by 2 bases, with 7 bases left in between. The CDR3 DNA follows: TGTGCCAGCAGCGTCCGGATGCAAGAGACCCAGTACTTC. Amino acids: CASSVRMQETQYF.

This clonotype has a handful of counts. This chain links TRBV5-1 with TRBJ2-7; a weak D match, TRBD1 (5 bases). Trimming shortened V by 5 bases and J by 6 bases, and 9 bases separated the two germline ends. Germline V gene lookup returns CDR1 SGHRS and CDR2 YFSETQ. This CDR3 has 11 residues. CDR3 coding DNA: TGCGCCAGCAGGAAAGGGGTCGAGCAGTACTTC. Its translation: CASRKGVEQYF.

In this sample, this clonotype turned up a few times. Germline and junction disagree at one end, which may indicate a read error. This rearrangement joins TRBV29-1 to TRBJ1-2, with 7 bases aligning to TRBD1. Per the germline V gene, CDR1 is SQVTM and CDR2 is ANQGSEA. The CDR3 totals 8 residues. CDR3 in DNA: TGCAGCGTTGAGGGGACAGTGTTC. Translation: CSVEGTVF.

The chain uses TRBV7-9 and TRBJ2-2; D is unresolved. From germline, CDR1 is SEHNR and CDR2 FQNEAQ (reference sequence). V was pared by 5 bases and J by 6 bases, with 7 bases between. The CDR3 has 12 residues. CDR3 bases: TGTGCCAGCAGCCAGAGGCCCGGGGAGCTGTTTTTT. Translation: CASSQRPGELFF.

There are a few counts of this clonotype. The CDR3 loop reads CSVGQSSGNTIYF. CDR3 in DNA: TGCAGCGTGGGACAGAGCTCTGGAAACACCATATATTTT. J is TRBJ1-3 and V is TRBV29-1; 7 positions match TRBD1. The V gene's germline CDR1 is SQVTM and CDR2 ANQGSEA. The CDR3 covers 13 residues. The V gene end was trimmed by 6 bases and the J gene end by 0 bases; junction bases not matched to a gene: 2.

The V call is TRBV6-1, the J call TRBJ1-2, with a possible D match to TRBD1 (5 bases). This CDR3 contains 15 residues. Germline CDR1 and CDR2: MNHNS and SASEGT. Trimming removed 4 bases from V and 1 base from J, with 13 bases in between. The DNA of the CDR3 is TGTGCCAGCAGTGTTGGGGGGGTAGGTAACTATGGCTACACCTTC. It yields the protein CASSVGGVGNYGYTF.